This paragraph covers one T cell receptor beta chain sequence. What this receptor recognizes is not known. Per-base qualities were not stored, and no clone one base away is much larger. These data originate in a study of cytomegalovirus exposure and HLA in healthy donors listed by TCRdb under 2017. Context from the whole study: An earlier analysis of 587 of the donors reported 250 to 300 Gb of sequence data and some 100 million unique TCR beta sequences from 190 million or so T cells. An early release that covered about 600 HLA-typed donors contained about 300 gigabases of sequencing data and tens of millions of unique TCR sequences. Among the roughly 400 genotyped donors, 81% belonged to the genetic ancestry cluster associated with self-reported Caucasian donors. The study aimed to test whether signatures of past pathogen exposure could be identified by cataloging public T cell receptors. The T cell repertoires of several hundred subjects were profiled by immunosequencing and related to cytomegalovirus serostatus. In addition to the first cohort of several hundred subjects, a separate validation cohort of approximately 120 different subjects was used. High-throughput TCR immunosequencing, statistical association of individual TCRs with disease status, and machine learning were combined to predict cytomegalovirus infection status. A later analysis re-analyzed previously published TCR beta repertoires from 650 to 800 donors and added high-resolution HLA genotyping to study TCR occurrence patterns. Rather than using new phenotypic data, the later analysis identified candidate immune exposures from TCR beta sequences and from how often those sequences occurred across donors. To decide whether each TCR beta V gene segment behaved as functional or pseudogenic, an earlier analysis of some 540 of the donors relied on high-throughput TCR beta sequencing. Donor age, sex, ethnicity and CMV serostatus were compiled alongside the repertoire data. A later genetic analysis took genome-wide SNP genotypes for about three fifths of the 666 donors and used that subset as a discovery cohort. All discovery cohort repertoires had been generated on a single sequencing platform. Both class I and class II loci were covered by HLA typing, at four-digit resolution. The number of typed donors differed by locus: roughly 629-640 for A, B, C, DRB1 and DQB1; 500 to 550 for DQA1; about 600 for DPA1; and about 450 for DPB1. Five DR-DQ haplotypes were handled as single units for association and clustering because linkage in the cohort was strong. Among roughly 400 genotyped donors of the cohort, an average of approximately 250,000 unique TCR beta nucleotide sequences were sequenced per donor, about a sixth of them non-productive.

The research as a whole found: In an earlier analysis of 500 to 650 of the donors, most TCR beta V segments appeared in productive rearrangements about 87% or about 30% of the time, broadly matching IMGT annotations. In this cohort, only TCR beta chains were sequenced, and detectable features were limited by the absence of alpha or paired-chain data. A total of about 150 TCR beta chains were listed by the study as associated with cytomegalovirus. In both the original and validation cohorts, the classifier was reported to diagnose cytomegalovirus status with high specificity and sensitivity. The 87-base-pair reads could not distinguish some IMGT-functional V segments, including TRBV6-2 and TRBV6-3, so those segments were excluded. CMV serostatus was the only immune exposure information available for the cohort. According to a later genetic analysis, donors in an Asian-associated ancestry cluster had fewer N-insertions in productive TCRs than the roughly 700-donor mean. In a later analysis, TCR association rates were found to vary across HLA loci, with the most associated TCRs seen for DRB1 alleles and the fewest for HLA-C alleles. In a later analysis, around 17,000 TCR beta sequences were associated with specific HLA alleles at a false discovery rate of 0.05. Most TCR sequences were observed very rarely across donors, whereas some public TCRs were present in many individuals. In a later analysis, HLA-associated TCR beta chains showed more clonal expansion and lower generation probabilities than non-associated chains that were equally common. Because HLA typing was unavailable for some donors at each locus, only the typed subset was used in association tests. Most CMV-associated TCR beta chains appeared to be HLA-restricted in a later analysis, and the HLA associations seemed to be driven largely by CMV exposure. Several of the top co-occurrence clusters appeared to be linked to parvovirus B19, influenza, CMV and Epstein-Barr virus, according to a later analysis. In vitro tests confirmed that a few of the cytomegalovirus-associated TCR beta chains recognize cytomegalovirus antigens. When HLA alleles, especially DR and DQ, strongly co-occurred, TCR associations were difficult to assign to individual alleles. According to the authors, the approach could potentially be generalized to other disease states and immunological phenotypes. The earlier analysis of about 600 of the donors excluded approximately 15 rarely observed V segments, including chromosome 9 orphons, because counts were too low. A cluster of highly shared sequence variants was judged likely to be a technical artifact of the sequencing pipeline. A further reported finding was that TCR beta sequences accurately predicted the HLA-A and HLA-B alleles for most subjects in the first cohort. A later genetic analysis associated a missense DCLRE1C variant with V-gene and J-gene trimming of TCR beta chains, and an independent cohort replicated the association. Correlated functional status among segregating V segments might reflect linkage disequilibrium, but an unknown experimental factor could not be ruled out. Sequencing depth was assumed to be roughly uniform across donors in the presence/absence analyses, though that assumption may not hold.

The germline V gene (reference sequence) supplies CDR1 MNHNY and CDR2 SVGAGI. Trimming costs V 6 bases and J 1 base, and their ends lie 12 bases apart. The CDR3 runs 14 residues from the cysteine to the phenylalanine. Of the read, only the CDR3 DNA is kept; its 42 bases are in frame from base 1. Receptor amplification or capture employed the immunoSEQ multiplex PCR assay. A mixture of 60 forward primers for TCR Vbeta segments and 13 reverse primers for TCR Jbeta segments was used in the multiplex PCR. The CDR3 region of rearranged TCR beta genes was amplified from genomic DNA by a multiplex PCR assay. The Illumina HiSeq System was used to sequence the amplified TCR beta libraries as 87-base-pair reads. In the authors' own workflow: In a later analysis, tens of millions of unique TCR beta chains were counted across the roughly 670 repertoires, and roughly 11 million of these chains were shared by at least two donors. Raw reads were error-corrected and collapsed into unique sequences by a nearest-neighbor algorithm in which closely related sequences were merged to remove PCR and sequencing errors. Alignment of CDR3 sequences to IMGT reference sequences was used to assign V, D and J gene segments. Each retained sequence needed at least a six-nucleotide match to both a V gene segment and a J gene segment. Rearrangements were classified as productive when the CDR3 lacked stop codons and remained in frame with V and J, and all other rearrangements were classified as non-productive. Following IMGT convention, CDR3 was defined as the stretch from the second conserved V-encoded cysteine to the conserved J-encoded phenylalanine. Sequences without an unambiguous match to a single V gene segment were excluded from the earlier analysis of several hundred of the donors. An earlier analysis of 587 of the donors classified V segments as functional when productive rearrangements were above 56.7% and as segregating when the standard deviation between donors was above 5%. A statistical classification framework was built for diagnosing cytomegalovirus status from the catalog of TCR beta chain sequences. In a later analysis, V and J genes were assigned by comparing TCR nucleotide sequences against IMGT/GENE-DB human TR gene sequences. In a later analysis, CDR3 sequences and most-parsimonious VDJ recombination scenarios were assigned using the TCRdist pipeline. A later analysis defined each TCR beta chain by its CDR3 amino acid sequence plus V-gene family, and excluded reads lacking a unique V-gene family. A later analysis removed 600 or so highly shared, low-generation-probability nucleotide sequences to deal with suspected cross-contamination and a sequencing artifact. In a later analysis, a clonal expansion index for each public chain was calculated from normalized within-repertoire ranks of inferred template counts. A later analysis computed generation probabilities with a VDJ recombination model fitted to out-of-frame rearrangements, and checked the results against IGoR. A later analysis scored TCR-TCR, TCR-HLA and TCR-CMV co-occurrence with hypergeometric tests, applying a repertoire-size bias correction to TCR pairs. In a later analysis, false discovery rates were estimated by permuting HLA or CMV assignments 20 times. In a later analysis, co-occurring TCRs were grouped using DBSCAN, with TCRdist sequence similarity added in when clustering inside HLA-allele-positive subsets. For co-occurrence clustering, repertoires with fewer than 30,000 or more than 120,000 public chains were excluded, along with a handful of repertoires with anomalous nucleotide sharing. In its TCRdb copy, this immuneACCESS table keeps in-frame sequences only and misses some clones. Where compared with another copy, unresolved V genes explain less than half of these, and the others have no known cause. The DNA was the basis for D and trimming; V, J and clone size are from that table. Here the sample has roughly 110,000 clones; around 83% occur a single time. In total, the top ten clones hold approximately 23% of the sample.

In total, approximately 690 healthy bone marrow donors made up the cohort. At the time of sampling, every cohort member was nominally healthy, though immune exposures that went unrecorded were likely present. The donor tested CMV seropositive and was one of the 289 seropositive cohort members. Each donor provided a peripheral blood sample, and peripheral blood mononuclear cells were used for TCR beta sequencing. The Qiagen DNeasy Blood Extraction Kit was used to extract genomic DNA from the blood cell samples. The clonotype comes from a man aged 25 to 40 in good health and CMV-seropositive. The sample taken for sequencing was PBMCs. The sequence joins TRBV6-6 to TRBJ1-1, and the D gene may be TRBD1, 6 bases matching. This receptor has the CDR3 CASSDGQTNTEAFF. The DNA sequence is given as TGTGCCAGCAGCGACGGACAGACGAACACTGAAGCTTTCTTT.